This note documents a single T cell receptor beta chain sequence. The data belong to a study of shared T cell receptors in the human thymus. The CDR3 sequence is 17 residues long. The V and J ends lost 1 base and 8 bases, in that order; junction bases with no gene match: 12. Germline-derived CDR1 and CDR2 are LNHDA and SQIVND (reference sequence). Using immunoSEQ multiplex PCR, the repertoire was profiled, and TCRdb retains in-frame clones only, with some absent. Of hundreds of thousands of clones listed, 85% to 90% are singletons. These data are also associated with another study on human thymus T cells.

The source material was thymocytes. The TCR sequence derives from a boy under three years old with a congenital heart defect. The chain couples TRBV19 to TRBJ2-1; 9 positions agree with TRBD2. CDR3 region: CASSIGRGREGLDEQFF. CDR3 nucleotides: TGTGCCAGTAGTATAGGTCGAGGGCGGGAGGGCTTGGATGAGCAGTTCTTC.